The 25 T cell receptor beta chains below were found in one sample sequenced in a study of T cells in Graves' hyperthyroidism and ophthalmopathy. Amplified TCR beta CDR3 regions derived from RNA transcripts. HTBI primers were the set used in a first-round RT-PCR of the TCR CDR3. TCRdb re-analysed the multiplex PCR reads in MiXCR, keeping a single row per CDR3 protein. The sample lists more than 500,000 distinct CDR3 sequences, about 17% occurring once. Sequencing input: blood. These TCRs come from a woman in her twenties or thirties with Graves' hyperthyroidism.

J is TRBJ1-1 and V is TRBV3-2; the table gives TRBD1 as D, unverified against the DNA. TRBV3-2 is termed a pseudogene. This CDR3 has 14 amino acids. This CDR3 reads CAGSRPHRAIEAFF. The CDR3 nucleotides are TGTGCCGGCAGCCGTCCCCACAGGGCCATTGAAGCTTTCTTT.

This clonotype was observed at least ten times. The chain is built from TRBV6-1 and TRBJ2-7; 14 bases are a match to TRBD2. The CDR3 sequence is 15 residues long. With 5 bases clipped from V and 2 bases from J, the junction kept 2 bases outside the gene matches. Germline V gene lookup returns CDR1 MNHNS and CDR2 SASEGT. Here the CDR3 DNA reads TGTGCCAGCAGTCAGACTAGCGGGAGGGCCTACGAGCAGTACTTC. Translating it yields CASSQTSGRAYEQYF.

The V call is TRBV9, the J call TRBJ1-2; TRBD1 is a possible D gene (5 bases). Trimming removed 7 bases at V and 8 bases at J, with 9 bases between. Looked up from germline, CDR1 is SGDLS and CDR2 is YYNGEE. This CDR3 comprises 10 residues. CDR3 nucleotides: TGTGCCAGCCAGGGCGTAGGCTACACCTTC. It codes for CASQGVGYTF.

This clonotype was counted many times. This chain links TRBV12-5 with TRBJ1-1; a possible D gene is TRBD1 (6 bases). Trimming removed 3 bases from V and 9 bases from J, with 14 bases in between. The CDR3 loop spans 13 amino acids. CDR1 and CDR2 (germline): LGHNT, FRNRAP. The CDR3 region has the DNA TGTGCTAGTGGTTTAGGTTTTGGGGGGCAAGCTTTCTTT. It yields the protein CASGLGFGGQAFF.

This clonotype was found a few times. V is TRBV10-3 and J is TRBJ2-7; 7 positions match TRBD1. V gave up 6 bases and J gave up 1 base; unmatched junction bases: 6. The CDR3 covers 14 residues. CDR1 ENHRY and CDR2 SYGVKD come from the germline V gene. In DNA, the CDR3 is TGTGCCATCAGCCCAACGGGACAGTCCTACGAGCAGTACTTC. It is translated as CAISPTGQSYEQYF.

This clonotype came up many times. CDR3 loop: CASSPSGGQGSSYEQYF. The CDR3 DNA is TGTGCCAGCAGTCCCTCGGGGGGACAGGGAAGTTCCTACGAGCAGTACTTC. This chain uses TRBV28 with TRBJ2-7, with TRBD1 matching 9 bases. Per the germline V gene, CDR1 is MDHEN and CDR2 is SYDVKM. This CDR3 is built from 17 residues. The V and J ends lost 5 bases and 1 base, in that order; junction bases with no gene match: 12.

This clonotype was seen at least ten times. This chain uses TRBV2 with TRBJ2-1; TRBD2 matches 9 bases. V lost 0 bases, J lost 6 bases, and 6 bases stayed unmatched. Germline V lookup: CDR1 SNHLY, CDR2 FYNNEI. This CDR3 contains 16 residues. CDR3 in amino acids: CASSEALRTSANEQFF. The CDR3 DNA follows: TGTGCCAGCAGTGAAGCGCTCCGGACTAGCGCCAATGAGCAGTTCTTC.

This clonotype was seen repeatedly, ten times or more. CDR3 residues: CSADHGGGATDTQYF. As DNA, the CDR3 is TGCAGTGCCGACCATGGGGGAGGAGCCACAGATACGCAGTATTTT. The V and J genes are TRBV20-1 and TRBJ2-3; tentative D call: TRBD2 (6 bases). CDR3 length: 15 residues. Germline V gives CDR1 DFQATT, CDR2 SNEGSKA (reference sequence). Trimming left V 6 bases short and J 2 bases short, with 18 bases between.

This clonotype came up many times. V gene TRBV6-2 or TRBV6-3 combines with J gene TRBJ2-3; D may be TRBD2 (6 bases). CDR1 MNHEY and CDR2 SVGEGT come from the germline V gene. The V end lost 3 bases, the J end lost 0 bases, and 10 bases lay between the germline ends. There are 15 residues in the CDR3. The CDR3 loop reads CASSYGGLSTDTQYF. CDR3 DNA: TGTGCCAGCAGTTATGGAGGGCTCAGCACAGATACGCAGTATTTT.

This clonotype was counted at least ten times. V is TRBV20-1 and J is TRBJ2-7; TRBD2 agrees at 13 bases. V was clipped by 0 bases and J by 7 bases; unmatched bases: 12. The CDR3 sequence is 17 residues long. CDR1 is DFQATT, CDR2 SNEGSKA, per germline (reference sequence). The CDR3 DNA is TGCAGTGCTAGAGACTCGGGGCGACTAGCGGGAGGTGCAGAGCAGTACTTC. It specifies CSARDSGRLAGGAEQYF.

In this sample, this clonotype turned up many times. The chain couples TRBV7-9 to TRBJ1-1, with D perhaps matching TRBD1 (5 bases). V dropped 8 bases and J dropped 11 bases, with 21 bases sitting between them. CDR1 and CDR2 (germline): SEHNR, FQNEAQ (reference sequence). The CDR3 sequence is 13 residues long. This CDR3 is CASGSPGHPRAFF. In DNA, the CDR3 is TGTGCCAGCGGCTCACCTGGACACCCCCGGGCTTTCTTT.

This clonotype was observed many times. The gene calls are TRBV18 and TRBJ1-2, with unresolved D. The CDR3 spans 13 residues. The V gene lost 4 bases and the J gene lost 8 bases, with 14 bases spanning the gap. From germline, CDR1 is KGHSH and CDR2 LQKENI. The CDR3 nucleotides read TGTGCCAGCTCACGTTCTAGTATTCCGGGCTACACCTTC. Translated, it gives CASSRSSIPGYTF.

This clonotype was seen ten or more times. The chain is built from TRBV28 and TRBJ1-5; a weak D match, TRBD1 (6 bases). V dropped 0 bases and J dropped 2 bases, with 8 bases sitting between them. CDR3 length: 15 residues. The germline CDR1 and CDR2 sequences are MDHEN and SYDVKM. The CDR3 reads CASSLWGHRNQPQHF. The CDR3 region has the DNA TGTGCCAGCAGTTTATGGGGACACCGCAATCAGCCCCAGCATTTT.

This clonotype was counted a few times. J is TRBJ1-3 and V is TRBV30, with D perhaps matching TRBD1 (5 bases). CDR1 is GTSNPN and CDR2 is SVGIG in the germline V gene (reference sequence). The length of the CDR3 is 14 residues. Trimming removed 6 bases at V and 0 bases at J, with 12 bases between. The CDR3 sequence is CACSDRTSGNTIYF. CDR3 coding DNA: TGTGCCTGCTCAGACAGAACCTCTGGAAACACCATATATTTT. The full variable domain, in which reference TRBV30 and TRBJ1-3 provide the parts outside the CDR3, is SQTIHQWPATLVQPVGSPLSLECTVEGTSNPNLYWYRQAAGRGLQLLFYSVGIGQISSEVPQNLSASRPQDRQFILSSKKLLLSDSGFYLCACSDRTSGNTIYFGEGSWLTVV.

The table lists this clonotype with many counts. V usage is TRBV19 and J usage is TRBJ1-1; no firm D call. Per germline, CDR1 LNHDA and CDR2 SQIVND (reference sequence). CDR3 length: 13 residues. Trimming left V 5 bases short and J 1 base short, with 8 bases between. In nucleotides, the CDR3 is TGTGCCAGTAGTGACGGGCAGAACACTGAAGCTTTCTTT. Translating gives CASSDGQNTEAFF.

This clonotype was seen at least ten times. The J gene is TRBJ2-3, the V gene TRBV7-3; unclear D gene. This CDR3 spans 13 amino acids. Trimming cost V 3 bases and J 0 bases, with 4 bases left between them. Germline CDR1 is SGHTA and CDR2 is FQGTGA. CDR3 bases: TGTGCCAGCAGCTTTGTCAGCACAGATACGCAGTATTTT. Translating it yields CASSFVSTDTQYF. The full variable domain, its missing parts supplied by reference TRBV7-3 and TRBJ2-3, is GAGVSQTPSNKVTEKGKYVELRCDPISGHTALYWYRQSLGQGPEFLIYFQGTGAADDSGLPNDRFFAVRPEGSVSTLKIQRTERGDSAVYLCASSFVSTDTQYFGPGTRLTVL.

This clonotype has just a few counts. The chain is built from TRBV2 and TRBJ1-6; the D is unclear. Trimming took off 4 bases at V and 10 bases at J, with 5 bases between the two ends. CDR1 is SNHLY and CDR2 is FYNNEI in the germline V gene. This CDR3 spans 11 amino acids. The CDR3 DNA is TGTGCCAGCAGTGCGGACTCACCCCTCCACTTT. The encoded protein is CASSADSPLHF.

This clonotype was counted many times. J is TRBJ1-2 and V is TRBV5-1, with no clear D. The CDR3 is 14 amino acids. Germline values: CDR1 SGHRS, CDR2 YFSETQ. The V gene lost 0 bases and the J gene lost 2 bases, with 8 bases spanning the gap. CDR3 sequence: CASSLGTGNYGYTF. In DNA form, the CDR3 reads TGCGCCAGCAGCTTGGGGACGGGGAACTATGGCTACACCTTC. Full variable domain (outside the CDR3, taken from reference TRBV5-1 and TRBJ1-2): KAGVTQTPRYLIKTRGQQVTLSCSPISGHRSVSWYQQTPGQGLQFLFEYFSETQRNKGNFPGRFSGRQFSNSRSEMNVSTLELGDSALYLCASSLGTGNYGYTFGSGTRLTVV.

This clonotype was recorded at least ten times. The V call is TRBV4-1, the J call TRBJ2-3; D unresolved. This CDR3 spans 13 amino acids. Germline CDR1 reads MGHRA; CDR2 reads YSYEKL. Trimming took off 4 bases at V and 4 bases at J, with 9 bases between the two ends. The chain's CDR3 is CASSLLSADTQYF. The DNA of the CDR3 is TGCGCCAGCAGCCTCCTGAGCGCAGATACGCAGTATTTT.

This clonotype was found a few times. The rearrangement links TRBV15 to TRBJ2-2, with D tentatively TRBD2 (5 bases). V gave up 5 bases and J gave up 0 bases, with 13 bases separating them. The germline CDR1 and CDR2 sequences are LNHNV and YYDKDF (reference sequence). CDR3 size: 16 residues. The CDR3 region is CATSPSRTPNTGELFF. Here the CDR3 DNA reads TGTGCCACCAGCCCTTCGAGGACTCCGAACACCGGGGAGCTGTTTTTT.

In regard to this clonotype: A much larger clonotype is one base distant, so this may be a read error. CDR3 DNA sequence: TGTGCCTGGAGTGGGACGGACTCTGGAAACGCCATATATTTT. It translates to CAWSGTDSGNAIYF. This sequence joins TRBV30 and TRBJ1-3; no reliable D call. The CDR3 is 14 amino acids. CDR1 is GTSNPN and CDR2 is SVGIG in the germline V gene (reference sequence).

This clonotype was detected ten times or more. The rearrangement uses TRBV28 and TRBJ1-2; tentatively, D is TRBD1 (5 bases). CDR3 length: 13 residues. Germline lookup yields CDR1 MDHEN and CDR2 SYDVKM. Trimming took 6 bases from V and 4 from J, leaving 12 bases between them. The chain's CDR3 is CASRFGTIYGYTF. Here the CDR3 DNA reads TGTGCCAGCAGATTCGGGACCATCTATGGCTACACCTTC.

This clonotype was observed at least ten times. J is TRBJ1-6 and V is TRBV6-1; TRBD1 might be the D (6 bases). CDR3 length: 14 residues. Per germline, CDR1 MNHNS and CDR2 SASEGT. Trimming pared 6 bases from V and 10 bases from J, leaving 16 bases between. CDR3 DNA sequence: TGTGCCAGCAGCGTCGACAGGAGTATCTCACCCCTCCACTTT. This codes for CASSVDRSISPLHF.

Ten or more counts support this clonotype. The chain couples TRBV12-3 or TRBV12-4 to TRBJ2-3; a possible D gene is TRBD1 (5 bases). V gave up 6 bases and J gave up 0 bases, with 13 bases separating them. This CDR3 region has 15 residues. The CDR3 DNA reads TGTGCCAGCAGCCTAGACAGTTTCAGCACAGATACGCAGTATTTT. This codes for CASSLDSFSTDTQYF.

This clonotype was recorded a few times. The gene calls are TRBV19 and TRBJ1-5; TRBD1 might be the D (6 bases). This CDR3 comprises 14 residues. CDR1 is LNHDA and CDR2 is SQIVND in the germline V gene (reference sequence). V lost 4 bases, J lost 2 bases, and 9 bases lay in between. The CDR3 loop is CASSTHRGNQPQHF. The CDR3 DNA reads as TGTGCCAGTAGTACCCACAGGGGCAATCAGCCCCAGCATTTT. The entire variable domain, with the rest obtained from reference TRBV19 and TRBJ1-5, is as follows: DGGITQSPKYLFRKEGQNVTLSCEQNLNHDAMYWYRQDPGQGLRLIYYSQIVNDFQKGDIAEGYSVSREKKESFPLTVTSAQKNPTAFYLCASSTHRGNQPQHFGDGTRLSIL.